This T cell receptor (beta chain) comes out of a study of blood T cell repertoires in COVID-19. Per the study methods: From reference gene primer amplification, estimates of nucleated cell counts were derived. Repertoires were generated with immunoSEQ multiplex PCR, while TCRdb's copy carries only in-frame clones and drops some. The V and J calls and clone size are taken from that table; D and trimming were inferred from the DNA. The sample holds some 210,000 clones, over 75% seen once. The CDR3 extends over 15 amino acids. V was pared by 5 bases and J by 4 bases, with 8 bases of the junction left unmatched. Germline V lookup: CDR1 LNHDA, CDR2 SQIVND (reference sequence).

Sequencing was performed on peripheral blood. The chain combines TRBV19 with TRBJ1-2, with 9 bases aligning to TRBD1. This clonotype was obtained from a woman between 40 and 55 years old with acute or convalescent COVID-19. The CDR3 is CASSQGTGSSYGYTF. As DNA, the CDR3 is TGTGCCAGTAGTCAAGGGACAGGGAGTTCCTATGGCTACACCTTC. The full variable domain, with the rest looked up from reference TRBV19 and TRBJ1-2, is DGGITQSPKYLFRKEGQNVTLSCEQNLNHDAMYWYRQDPGQGLRLIYYSQIVNDFQKGDIAEGYSVSREKKESFPLTVTSAQKNPTAFYLCASSQGTGSSYGYTFGSGTRLTVV.